What follows are 23 T cell receptor beta chains derived from one specimen sequenced in a study of T-cell memory formation after mild COVID-19. MiXCR was run by TCRdb on the 5' RACE reads, yielding one entry per CDR3 protein. The profile covers roughly 350,000 distinct CDR3 sequences, with roughly 21% appearing a single time and roughly an eighth taken by the ten largest. The sequenced sample consisted of PBMCs or a T cell subset sorted from them (not recorded which). The receptors originated from an adult woman who had mild COVID-19 (a few samples of this study predate the infection). Cell type and time point are not known.

The chain uses TRBV5-1 and TRBJ2-3; D is possibly TRBD1 or TRBD2 (5 bases each). Germline assignment: CDR1 SGHRS and CDR2 YFSETQ. The CDR3 is made up of 16 amino acids. Trimming pared 0 bases from V and 1 base from J, leaving 12 bases between. CDR3 sequence (DNA): TGCGCCAGCAGCTTGGGAGGAAGGGACGGCACAGATACGCAGTATTTT. The encoded protein is CASSLGGRDGTDTQYF. The full variable domain, its missing parts supplied by reference TRBV5-1 and TRBJ2-3, is KAGVTQTPRYLIKTRGQQVTLSCSPISGHRSVSWYQQTPGQGLQFLFEYFSETQRNKGNFPGRFSGRQFSNSRSEMNVSTLELGDSALYLCASSLGGRDGTDTQYFGPGTRLTVL.

The chain is built from TRBV12-3 or TRBV12-4 and TRBJ2-1; TRBD2 matches 9 bases. There are 16 residues in the CDR3. V shed 6 bases, J shed 6 bases, and the junction held 12 bases outside the gene matches. DNA of the CDR3: TGTGCCAGCAGCCCCTGGGGTAGCGGGAGATTCAATGAGCAGTTCTTC. Translated, it gives CASSPWGSGRFNEQFF.

This clonotype was detected only a few times. The V call is TRBV20-1, the J call TRBJ1-2; a possible D gene is TRBD1 (6 bases). This CDR3 region has 12 residues. Germline assignment: CDR1 DFQATT and CDR2 SNEGSKA (reference sequence). V dropped 3 bases and J dropped 6 bases, with 11 bases sitting between them. The CDR3 protein is CSARPRGHGYTF. CDR3 DNA sequence: TGCAGTGCTAGGCCCAGGGGCCATGGCTACACCTTC.

This clonotype came up a few times. The V call is TRBV20-1, the J call TRBJ1-1; 9 bases agree with TRBD1. The V gene's germline CDR1 is DFQATT and CDR2 SNEGSKA (reference sequence). This CDR3 has 18 amino acids. J gave up 1 base and V 3 bases, and 15 bases lay outside the gene matches. CDR3 in amino acids: CSASSLLDRGNRNTEAFF. CDR3 in DNA: TGCAGTGCTAGTTCCCTACTCGACAGGGGGAATCGGAACACTGAAGCTTTCTTT.

This chain uses TRBV20-1 with TRBJ2-7, with D hard to call. The CDR3 covers 12 residues. Trimming stripped 3 bases from V and 6 bases from J, with 12 bases between. The V gene's germline CDR1 is DFQATT and CDR2 SNEGSKA (reference sequence). CDR3: CSASNRPGEQYF. The CDR3 DNA reads TGCAGTGCTAGTAACCGGCCCGGCGAGCAGTACTTC.

The chain couples TRBV12-3 or TRBV12-4 to TRBJ2-3, with 11 bases fitting TRBD2. V dropped 6 bases and J dropped 6; count of bases not matched to a gene: 11. This CDR3 contains 16 residues. The CDR3 loop reads CASRPLAGGPWDTQYF. Here the CDR3 DNA reads TGTGCCAGCAGACCCTTAGCGGGAGGGCCGTGGGATACGCAGTATTTT.

This clonotype showed up just a few times. The chain joins TRBV5-1 to TRBJ2-2; TRBD2 agrees at 12 bases. V was pared by 4 bases and J by 1 base, with 5 bases of the junction left unmatched. Germline V gives CDR1 SGHRS, CDR2 YFSETQ. This CDR3 comprises 17 residues. The CDR3 loop is CASSTGLAGLNTGELFF. The CDR3 nucleotides read TGCGCCAGCAGCACGGGACTAGCGGGCCTGAACACCGGGGAGCTGTTTTTT. Drawing the rest from reference TRBV5-1 and TRBJ2-2, the complete variable domain is KAGVTQTPRYLIKTRGQQVTLSCSPISGHRSVSWYQQTPGQGLQFLFEYFSETQRNKGNFPGRFSGRQFSNSRSEMNVSTLELGDSALYLCASSTGLAGLNTGELFFGEGSRLTVL.

The rearrangement joins TRBV21-1 to TRBJ2-7; the table's TRBD2 call for D was not verified on the DNA. TRBV21-1 is assigned pseudogene status. The CDR3 loop spans 16 amino acids. The CDR3 loop is CARNPSLREGFYEQYF. The CDR3 DNA sequence: TGTGCCAGGAACCCATCTTTAAGGGAGGGTTTCTACGAGCAGTACTTC.

This clonotype was recorded a few times. This chain uses TRBV3-1 with TRBJ2-1, with 7 positions matching TRBD1. The CDR3 consists of 14 residues. Germline V gene data show CDR1 as LGHDT and CDR2 as YNNKEL (reference sequence). V shed 4 bases and J 7 bases; nucleotides not matched to a gene: 7. CDR3 nucleotides: TGTGCCAGCAGCCCGTTGACAGGGCAGAATGAGCAGTTCTTC. Translating gives CASSPLTGQNEQFF.

The V gene is TRBV19, the J gene TRBJ2-7, with D possibly matching TRBD2 (6 bases). Looked up from germline, CDR1 is LNHDA and CDR2 is SQIVND (reference sequence). V was clipped by 1 base and J by 2 bases, with 12 bases between them. The CDR3 is 15 amino acids. The CDR3 here is CASSIGGGPPYEQYF. The CDR3 DNA follows: TGTGCCAGTAGTATAGGGGGAGGACCCCCCTACGAGCAGTACTTC.

V is TRBV12-2 and J is TRBJ1-2; no DNA check was done on the table's D call, TRBD1. TRBV12-2 is a pseudogene locus. This CDR3 has 17 amino acids. DNA of the CDR3: TGTGCAAGTCGCTTAGCATGGGGACACCTTAAGAAATTGGGCTACACCTTC. Its translation: CASRLAWGHLKKLGYTF.

This chain uses TRBV4-2 with TRBJ2-7, with D uncertain. V shed 0 bases and J shed 5 bases, with 17 bases lying between them. The length of the CDR3 is 16 residues. Looked up from germline, CDR1 is LGHNA and CDR2 is YNFKEQ. The CDR3 protein is CASSQDVYLGRDEQYF. For the CDR3, the DNA is TGTGCCAGCAGCCAAGATGTCTACCTCGGAAGGGACGAGCAGTACTTC.

The sample holds a few counts of this clonotype. V usage is TRBV7-9 and J usage is TRBJ2-3; D gene ambiguous. Germline V CDR1 and CDR2: SEHNR, FQNEAQ (reference sequence). Trimming removed 0 bases from V and 2 bases from J, with 6 bases in between. The CDR3 is made up of 14 amino acids. The chain's CDR3 is CASSLAGVTDTQYF. As DNA, the CDR3 is TGTGCCAGCAGCTTAGCTGGAGTCACAGATACGCAGTATTTT. Full variable domain (remainder filled in from reference TRBV7-9 and TRBJ2-3): DTGVSQNPRHKITKRGQNVTFRCDPISEHNRLYWYRQTLGQGPEFLTYFQNEAQLEKSRLLSDRFSAERPKGSFSTLEIQRTEQGDSAMYLCASSLAGVTDTQYFGPGTRLTVL.

This clonotype came up a few times. The chain is built from TRBV7-6 and TRBJ2-3; D not certain. This CDR3 spans 15 amino acids. V was pared by 5 bases and J by 6 bases, with 18 bases between. The germline gives CDR1 SGHVS, CDR2 FNYEAQ. CDR3 nucleotide sequence: TGTGCCAGCAGCCTGTACACTCCACCCGGGGATACGCAGTATTTT. Encoded protein: CASSLYTPPGDTQYF.

The gene calls are TRBV5-1 and TRBJ2-7, with 7 bases lining up with TRBD1. J gave up 0 bases and V 3 bases, and 6 bases lay outside the gene matches. In germline, CDR1 is SGHRS, CDR2 YFSETQ. The CDR3 loop spans 15 amino acids. CDR3 nucleotides: TGCGCCAGCAGCTCTTACAGGGGACCCTCCTACGAGCAGTACTTC. Translation gives CASSSYRGPSYEQYF.

The rearrangement joins TRBV2 to TRBJ1-1; no clear D. The CDR3 is 15 amino acids. Germline V gene lookup returns CDR1 SNHLY and CDR2 FYNNEI. Trimming pared 4 bases from V and 3 bases from J, leaving 15 bases between. The CDR3 nucleotides are TGTGCCAGCAGTGCTAATCCCGGGCGTTACACTGAAGCTTTCTTT. Amino acid sequence: CASSANPGRYTEAFF.

As regards this clonotype: The junction departs from the called germline gene at one end, perhaps through a read error. The CDR3 protein is CASSLEPKTGELFF. In nucleotides, the CDR3 is TGTGCCAGCAGCTTAGAACCGAAAACCGGGGAGCTGTTTTTT. The chain is built from TRBV7-8 and TRBJ2-2; D call uncertain. CDR1 is SGHVS and CDR2 is FQNEAQ in the germline V gene. This CDR3 comprises 14 residues.

V usage is TRBV14 and J usage is TRBJ2-3; D call uncertain. The V end lost 1 base, the J end lost 9 bases, and 2 bases lay between the germline ends. The CDR3 has 10 residues. The germline CDR1 and CDR2 sequences are SGHDN and FVKESK. CDR3 DNA: TGTGCCAGCAGCCAAGTGACGCAGTATTTT. This encodes CASSQVTQYF. Based on the CDR3 plus reference TRBV14 and TRBJ2-3, the full variable domain is EAGVTQFPSHSVIEKGQTVTLRCDPISGHDNLYWYRRVMGKEIKFLLHFVKESKQDESGMPNNRFLAERTGGTYSTLKVQPAELEDSGVYFCASSQVTQYFGPGTRLTVL.

This rearrangement joins TRBV4-2 to TRBJ2-1; 13 positions match TRBD2. In germline, CDR1 is LGHNA, CDR2 YNFKEQ. The CDR3 covers 17 residues. The V segment lost 5 bases and the J segment 5 bases; nucleotides outside the gene matches: 9. The CDR3 is CASSTGLAGSGHNEQFF. CDR3 in DNA: TGTGCCAGCAGCACGGGACTAGCGGGATCAGGCCACAATGAGCAGTTCTTC.

This clonotype was counted at least ten times. The rearrangement joins TRBV20-1 to TRBJ2-1, with TRBD2 identical over 9 bases. V lost 2 bases to trimming and J lost 8 bases; unmatched junction nucleotides: 10. This CDR3 has 15 residues. From germline, CDR1 is DFQATT and CDR2 SNEGSKA (reference sequence). The CDR3 is CSARTQLAGTDEQFF. Here the CDR3 DNA reads TGCAGTGCTAGAACCCAACTAGCGGGTACGGATGAGCAGTTCTTC.

This clonotype was recorded a few times. The J gene is TRBJ2-1, the V gene TRBV12-3 or TRBV12-4, with 12 bases aligning to TRBD2. The CDR3 totals 16 residues. With 6 bases clipped from V and 7 bases from J, the junction kept 10 bases outside the gene matches. CDR3 protein: CASRLTSGGLKNEQFF. CDR3 sequence (DNA): TGTGCCAGCAGGCTTACTAGCGGGGGGTTAAAGAATGAGCAGTTCTTC.

The chain is built from TRBV20-1 and TRBJ2-7, with 11 bases aligning to TRBD2. The CDR3 spans 15 residues. Germline CDR1 DFQATT, CDR2 SNEGSKA (reference sequence). V shed 0 bases, J shed 5 bases, and the junction held 6 bases outside the gene matches. CDR3 nucleotides: TGCAGTGCTAGAGATCTAGCGGGGGGCGTCCACGAGCAGTACTTC. It is translated as CSARDLAGGVHEQYF.

The V call is TRBV9, the J call TRBJ1-6; D remains unclear. CDR3 length equals 13 residues. Per the germline V gene, CDR1 is SGDLS and CDR2 is YYNGEE. The V gene lost 0 bases and the J gene lost 9 bases, with 7 bases spanning the gap. CDR3 region: CASSVEPSSPLHF. CDR3 DNA: TGTGCCAGCAGCGTAGAGCCCTCTTCACCCCTCCACTTT. The full variable domain, with the rest looked up from reference TRBV9 and TRBJ1-6, is DSGVTQTPKHLITATGQRVTLRCSPRSGDLSVYWYQQSLDQGLQFLIQYYNGEERAKGNILERFSAQQFPDLHSELNLSSLELGDSALYFCASSVEPSSPLHFGNGTRLTVT.